This section outlines one T cell receptor beta chain sequence together with its context. Its matching antigen is unknown. This sample was included in a study of cytomegalovirus exposure and HLA in healthy donors. Study results and caveats: It was taken for granted in presence/absence analyses that sequencing depth across donors was roughly uniform. It has been reported that TCR beta sequences accurately predicted the HLA-A and HLA-B alleles of most subjects.

The study ran its PCR with 60 Vbeta and 13 Jbeta primers. Sequencing used immunoSEQ multiplex PCR; TCRdb keeps in-frame clones, though not all of them. The sample holds under 130,000 clones, 79% seen once. The J segment lost 5 bases and the V segment lost 5 bases, leaving 8 bases of the junction unmatched. Germline assignment: CDR1 SSHAT and CDR2 FNYEAQ (reference sequence). This CDR3 is built from 16 residues. This clonotype was obtained from a woman aged 40 to 55 in good health and CMV-seronegative. V and J are TRBV7-7 and TRBJ2-7; 14 nucleotides agree with TRBD2. Sequencing used PBMCs. CDR3 coding DNA: TGTGCCAGCAGCCCACGACTAGCGGGAGGGCTGCACGAGCAGTACTTC. This sequence encodes CASSPRLAGGLHEQYF. The variable domain in full, with the rest retrieved from reference TRBV7-7 and TRBJ2-7, is GAGVSQSPRYKVTKRGQDVTLRCDPISSHATLYWYQQALGQGPEFLTYFNYEAQPDKSGLPSDRFSAERPEGSISTLTIQRTEQRDSAMYRCASSPRLAGGLHEQYFGPGTRLTVT.